The clone carrying this T cell receptor (beta chain) was picked up many times. Per germline, CDR1 DFQATT and CDR2 SNEGSKA (reference sequence). The CDR3 has 12 amino acids. Trimming pared 5 bases from V and 4 bases from J, leaving 12 bases between. This specimen belongs to a study of low-dose radiotherapy and immunotherapy resistance in tumors. Study-wide context: Each patient was administered nivolumab intravenously at 240 mg, which was a flat dose, every two weeks, along with intravenous ipilimumab at 1 mg/kg every six weeks.

cDNA synthesis used a TRAV/TRBV-specific primer set for both chains. TCR amplification ran roughly 20 PCR cycles using constant-region and V-primer adapter primers. TCRdb processed the reads anew with MiXCR; each CDR3 protein has one entry. The sample records approximately 46,000 distinct CDR3 sequences, about 25% being singletons. The time point here: after trial treatment. Regarding treatment: LDRT plus nivolumab, ipilimumab, low-dose cyclophosphamide and aspirin (RACIN trial). Low-dose radiotherapy, low-dose cyclophosphamide, aspirin, ipilimumab and nivolumab were all given to the donors. This specimen was PBMCs, taken after low-dose radiotherapy plus immunotherapy. The rearrangement links TRBV20-1 to TRBJ2-7, with a weak D call TRBD1 (6 bases). The TCR sequence derives from a male donor with prostate cancer. The CDR3 protein is CSAGQTGYEQYF. DNA of the CDR3: TGCAGTGCTGGGCAGACAGGATACGAGCAGTACTTC.